There are many counts of the clone carrying this T cell receptor beta chain. What it binds is not known. This record belongs to a study of regulatory T cells in long-lasting Graves disease. Findings and caveats of the study: TRBV28 was favored in persistent disease, as were TRBJ1-2 and TRBJ2-5.

CDR1 is MNHEY, CDR2 SVGEGT, per germline. The CDR3 loop spans 14 amino acids. Trimming shortened V by 2 bases and J by 2 bases, and 10 bases separated the two germline ends. Time point reported: newly diagnosed GD, antithyroid drugs for less than 3 months. PBMC RNA served as the TCR library source. To make TCR beta libraries, researchers used iRepertoire HTBI primers and Arm-PCR of CDR3 regions. In TCRdb, the multiplex PCR reads were re-called with MiXCR into one record per CDR3 protein. The sample lists 400,000 to 500,000 distinct CDR3 sequences, about 14% occurring once. These same records also appear under a second study, on T cells in Graves' hyperthyroidism and ophthalmopathy.

V is TRBV6-2 or TRBV6-3 and J is TRBJ2-7; D tentatively fits TRBD1 or TRBD2 (5 bases each). This specimen consisted of peripheral blood mononuclear cells (PBMCs), obtained at new diagnosis, from a patient treated with antithyroid drugs. This clonotype originated in a woman aged 50 to 65 with Graves disease. The CDR3 sequence is CASSYGTEPYEQYF. In DNA form, the CDR3 reads TGTGCCAGCAGTTACGGGACGGAACCCTACGAGCAGTACTTC.